This passage covers 17 T cell receptor beta chains from one sample sequenced in a study of vaccination and CD4 T cells after COVID-19. Once obtained from cultured CD4+ T cells, the DNA was sequenced using the Oncomine TCR Beta short-read assay. TCRdb processed the PCR reads anew with MiXCR; each CDR3 protein has one entry. The table records more than 20,000 distinct CDR3 sequences, around half of them present only once. Treatment noted: approximately 9-day PBMC culture with coronavirus spike peptide pools or control peptides (ViraFEST assay). Their recognized antigens are unknown. The material sequenced was CD4+ T cells from blood, cultured in vitro. The receptors stem from a human donor who had recovered from COVID-19.

This chain uses TRBV7-2 with TRBJ2-1, with 7 positions matching TRBD2. The V gene's germline CDR1 is SGHTA and CDR2 FQGNSA. J lost 7 bases, V lost 8 bases, and 14 bases had no gene match. This CDR3 is built from 15 residues. The CDR3 here is CASFGASGIGNEQFF. In nucleotides, the CDR3 is TGTGCCAGCTTCGGGGCTAGCGGCATAGGAAATGAGCAGTTCTTC.

This clonotype was detected only a few times. J is TRBJ1-5 and V is TRBV6-1; 11 positions agree with TRBD1. V was clipped by 7 bases and J by 4 bases; unmatched bases: 6. The CDR3 covers 15 residues. Per germline, CDR1 MNHNS and CDR2 SASEGT. CDR3 region: CASTEGQGANQPQHF. The CDR3 DNA follows: TGTGCCAGCACCGAAGGACAGGGGGCGAATCAGCCCCAGCATTTT.

The chain has TRBV30 and TRBJ2-4; 10 positions agree with TRBD1. The CDR3 runs to 13 residues. CDR1 is GTSNPN and CDR2 is SVGIG in the germline V gene (reference sequence). Losses at the gene ends were 1 base for V and 10 bases for J; bases not matched to a gene: 4. CDR3 region: CAWSGRGQGIQYF. In DNA, the CDR3 is TGTGCCTGGAGTGGCCGGGGACAGGGGATTCAGTACTTC.

This clonotype was picked up one time. The chain is built from TRBV14 and TRBJ1-5, with 7 bases matching TRBD1. Per germline, CDR1 SGHDN and CDR2 FVKESK. The CDR3 sequence is 14 residues long. Unmatched junction bases numbered 3, after V lost 1 base and J lost 6 bases. The CDR3 here is CASSQAGGGQPQHF. In nucleotides, the CDR3 is TGTGCCAGCAGCCAAGCAGGGGGTGGTCAGCCCCAGCATTTT.

This sequence joins TRBV24-1 and TRBJ2-2, with D hard to call. Trimming removed 0 bases at V and 7 bases at J, with 5 bases between. Per germline, CDR1 KGHDR and CDR2 SFDVKD. This CDR3 spans 13 amino acids. This CDR3 is CATSDLFGGELFF. The CDR3 coding sequence is TGTGCCACCAGTGATTTGTTTGGCGGGGAGCTGTTTTTT.

Concerning this clonotype itself: Relative to the germline gene, one junction end is altered; a read error may explain this. V usage is TRBV6-1 and J usage is TRBJ1-1; no clear D gene. In germline, CDR1 is MNHNS, CDR2 SASEGT. This CDR3 comprises 13 residues. DNA of the CDR3: TGTGCCAGCATCTCCACTCTGAACACTGAAGCCTTCTTT. This translates into CASISTLNTEAFF.

This sequence joins TRBV24-1 and TRBJ2-5, with 10 bases that match TRBD2. Germline lookup yields CDR1 KGHDR and CDR2 SFDVKD. Germline trimming cut 3 bases from V and 4 bases from J; bases unmatched to any gene: 4. The CDR3 is made up of 15 amino acids. This CDR3 reads CATSDPASGRETQYF. CDR3 coding DNA: TGTGCCACCAGTGATCCGGCTAGCGGGAGAGAGACCCAGTACTTC.

The gene calls are TRBV28 and TRBJ2-1; D tentatively fits TRBD1 or TRBD2 (5 bases each). TRBJ2-7 matches the DNA end more closely, so the J call is doubtful. In germline, CDR1 is MDHEN, CDR2 SYDVKM. This CDR3 has 16 amino acids. The CDR3: CASTAVGPGDNYEQYF. Here the CDR3 DNA reads TGTGCCAGCACCGCGGTGGGGCCCGGGGATAACTACGAGCAGTACTTC.

The V call is TRBV20-1, the J call TRBJ2-2, with TRBD2 as a possible D gene (6 bases). The CDR3 is made up of 13 amino acids. V lost 6 bases and J lost 7, with 15 bases in between. Germline V gene sequence: CDR1 DFQATT, CDR2 SNEGSKA (reference sequence). CDR3 sequence: CSARRDSSGELFF. CDR3 nucleotides: TGCAGTGCCCGCCGGGACTCGAGCGGGGAGCTGTTTTTT.

This clonotype was detected once. V gene TRBV2 combines with J gene TRBJ1-1, with TRBD1 as a possible D gene (6 bases). CDR1 SNHLY and CDR2 FYNNEI come from the germline V gene. Trimming took off 6 bases at V and 5 bases at J, with 25 bases between the two ends. The CDR3 consists of 17 residues. The CDR3 sequence: CASSPRGGANIGTEAFF. CDR3 nucleotides: TGTGCCAGCAGCCCGAGAGGGGGTGCAAATATAGGGACTGAAGCTTTCTTT.

V is TRBV7-3 and J is TRBJ2-1; D might be TRBD2 (6 bases). Trimming shortened V by 2 bases and J by 7 bases, and 27 bases separated the two germline ends. CDR3 length equals 19 residues. Looked up from germline, CDR1 is SGHTA and CDR2 is FQGTGA. CDR3 in DNA: TGTGCCAGCAGCTTACTGAATGCCCCGGGACTCGGGGCGGGGAATGAGCAGTTCTTC. Protein sequence: CASSLLNAPGLGAGNEQFF.

This clonotype was seen only a few times. In DNA form, the CDR3 reads TGTGCCAGCAGGGACCGGGACAGAGTTAATGAAAAACTGTTTTTT. As protein: CASRDRDRVNEKLFF. The chain employs TRBV2 and TRBJ1-4, with 7 bases aligning to TRBD1. After removal of 6 bases from V and 4 bases from J, the junction contained 8 bases not matched to a gene. The CDR3 loop spans 15 amino acids. The germline V gene has CDR1 SNHLY and CDR2 FYNNEI.

The V gene is TRBV28, the J gene TRBJ1-5, with TRBD1 matching over 7 bases. The CDR3 is 14 amino acids. After removal of 11 bases from V and 6 bases from J, the junction contained 13 bases not matched to a gene. Germline values: CDR1 MDHEN, CDR2 SYDVKM. The CDR3 spells CASQGGLRSQPQHF. DNA of the CDR3: TGTGCCTCCCAGGGGGGGCTGAGAAGTCAGCCCCAGCATTTT.

The chain carries TRBV24-1 and TRBJ2-2; 7 nucleotides match TRBD1. CDR3 size: 13 residues. CDR1 KGHDR and CDR2 SFDVKD come from the germline V gene. Germline trimming cut 9 bases from V and 4 bases from J; bases unmatched to any gene: 4. The CDR3 DNA is TGTGCCACCGAAGGGACAGTCACCGGGGAGCTGTTTTTT. Translating it yields CATEGTVTGELFF.

The chain has TRBV14 and TRBJ2-2; tentative D call: TRBD2 (6 bases). The CDR3 contains 14 residues. From germline, CDR1 is SGHDN and CDR2 FVKESK. Deletions cut 5 bases from V and 1 base from J, with 8 bases between. CDR3 nucleotide sequence: TGTGCCAGCAGCACGGGGGTGAACACCGGGGAGCTGTTTTTT. Amino acid sequence: CASSTGVNTGELFF.

The gene calls are TRBV6-1 and TRBJ1-5; no firm D call. This CDR3 comprises 13 residues. V lost 1 base, J lost 4 bases, and 5 bases lay in between. The germline CDR1 and CDR2 sequences are MNHNS and SASEGT. CDR3 amino acids: CASSEGRNQPQHF. The CDR3 DNA reads TGTGCCAGCAGTGAAGGGCGGAATCAGCCCCAGCATTTT.

This rearrangement joins TRBV20-1 to TRBJ1-1; D gene unclear. Germline assignment: CDR1 DFQATT and CDR2 SNEGSKA (reference sequence). The CDR3 runs to 12 residues. The V end was cut by 5 bases, the J end by 2 bases, with 9 bases between. CDR3: CSAHGPNTEAFF. CDR3 in DNA: TGCAGTGCTCACGGACCCAACACTGAAGCTTTCTTT.